These 7 T cell receptor beta chains were all obtained from the same sample, sequenced in a study of T cell responses to AZD1222 COVID-19 vaccine. Some clones are missing from TCRdb's copy, which holds only in-frame ones; the method was immunoSEQ multiplex PCR. The data show about 160,000 clones, with roughly 94% seen just once and around 1% held by the top ten. Specimen: peripheral blood, collected 28 days after the second AZD1222 dose. The receptors derive from an adult who received the AZD1222 COVID-19 vaccine.

The chain joins TRBV6-5 to TRBJ1-4; weak D call: TRBD1 (5 bases). The CDR3 contains 15 residues. Germline lookup yields CDR1 MNHEY and CDR2 SVGAGI. V gave up 4 bases and J gave up 0 bases, with 9 bases separating them. CDR3 amino acids: CASSSWGATNEKLFF. The CDR3 DNA reads TGTGCCAGCAGTTCCTGGGGGGCAACTAATGAAAAACTGTTTTTT.

This rearrangement joins TRBV13 to TRBJ2-2, with 11 nucleotides matching TRBD2. This CDR3 comprises 19 residues. With 6 bases clipped from V and 5 bases from J, the junction kept 17 bases outside the gene matches. Germline values: CDR1 PRHDT, CDR2 FYEKMQ (reference sequence). This CDR3 is CASSANPYTSGGETGELFF. The CDR3 DNA reads TGTGCCAGCAGTGCGAACCCGTACACTAGCGGGGGAGAGACCGGGGAGCTGTTTTTT.

V gene TRBV7-9 combines with J gene TRBJ2-4; 9 bases fit TRBD1. The germline gives CDR1 SEHNR, CDR2 FQNEAQ (reference sequence). Trimming took 5 bases from V and 0 from J; bases not matched to a gene: 11. This CDR3 region has 18 residues. CDR3 bases: TGTGCCAGCAGCGGGCCGGTGGGACAGGGACTAGCCAAAAACATTCAGTACTTC. This translates into CASSGPVGQGLAKNIQYF.

The chain carries TRBV19 and TRBJ1-1; D ambiguous. The CDR3 length is 14 residues. V gave up 6 bases and J gave up 5 bases, with 16 bases separating them. Per germline, CDR1 LNHDA and CDR2 SQIVND (reference sequence). This chain's CDR3 is CASSARPGGTEAFF. The CDR3 DNA follows: TGTGCCAGTAGCGCCCGGCCCGGAGGGACTGAAGCTTTCTTT. The complete variable domain, with remaining parts taken from reference TRBV19 and TRBJ1-1, reads DGGITQSPKYLFRKEGQNVTLSCEQNLNHDAMYWYRQDPGQGLRLIYYSQIVNDFQKGDIAEGYSVSREKKESFPLTVTSAQKNPTAFYLCASSARPGGTEAFFGQGTRLTVV.

J is TRBJ1-1 and V is TRBV7-8; the D is unclear. Germline values: CDR1 SGHVS, CDR2 FQNEAQ. There are 12 residues in the CDR3. V gave up 3 bases and J gave up 10 bases, with 12 bases separating them. CDR3 protein: CASSFHGPGAFF. The CDR3 DNA reads TGTGCCAGCAGCTTTCATGGGCCGGGAGCTTTCTTT.

The genes are TRBV21-1 and TRBJ1-1. TRBV21-1 is flagged as a pseudogene. The CDR3 is made up of 16 amino acids. CDR3 nucleotide sequence: TGTGCCAGCGGCAATGGCAGCCGAGGGACGAACACTGAAGCTTTCTTT. This encodes CASGNGSRGTNTEAFF.

The chain has TRBV27 and TRBJ2-7; no clear D. Germline-derived CDR1 and CDR2 are MNHEY and SMNVEV (reference sequence). V was cut by 4 bases and J by 5 bases, with 21 bases left in between. The CDR3 extends over 16 amino acids. The CDR3 DNA sequence: TGTGCCAGCAGTTCGGTGAGCCCGACATATCACGACGAGCAGTACTTC. Protein product: CASSSVSPTYHDEQYF.